These 30 T cell receptor beta chains originate from one sample sequenced in a study of T cells in Graves' hyperthyroidism and ophthalmopathy (dated by TCRdb to the late 2010s). Libraries were constructed by multiplex PCR. The instrument given in TCRdb is Illumina HiSeq 2000. Amplification of TCR beta CDR3 regions was carried out from RNA transcripts. The first round of RT-PCR for the TCR CDR3 was performed with the HTBI primer set and the Qiagen OneStep RT-PCR kit. The raw public data were reprocessed by TCRdb itself: fastp quality trimming at Q25, MiXCR clonotype calling, in-frame beta chains only. CDR3 protein sequences are deduplicated, and each keeps its most common genes and DNA. For this sample there are a few hundred thousand distinct CDR3 sequences; around 15% appear just once. The ten largest clones take up roughly 14% of the sample. The sample taken for sequencing was blood. Receptor source: a woman between 40 and 50 years old with Graves' hyperthyroidism.

This clonotype has at least ten counts. The chain recombines TRBV28 with TRBJ1-1; D uncertain. The CDR3 consists of 13 residues. Trimming removed 10 bases from V and 0 bases from J, with 12 bases in between. Germline-derived CDR1 and CDR2 are MDHEN and SYDVKM. This chain's CDR3 is CATLSGLNTEAFF. The CDR3 nucleotides read TGTGCCACCTTAAGCGGCTTGAACACTGAAGCTTTCTTT.

The table lists this clonotype with a few counts. The J gene is TRBJ2-2, the V gene TRBV2, with a tentative D call TRBD1 (6 bases). The length of the CDR3 is 14 residues. With 9 bases removed from V and 2 bases from J, the gap between germline ends came to 13 bases. Looked up from germline, CDR1 is SNHLY and CDR2 is FYNNEI. The CDR3 reads CARGQFTNTGELFF. CDR3 DNA sequence: TGTGCCAGAGGACAGTTCACAAACACCGGGGAGCTGTTTTTT.

This clonotype was seen at least ten times. The chain joins TRBV4-1 to TRBJ2-7, with 10 bases that match TRBD1. Germline V gives CDR1 MGHRA, CDR2 YSYEKL. V lost 2 bases to trimming and J lost 4 bases; unmatched junction nucleotides: 5. The CDR3 loop spans 15 amino acids. The CDR3, as DNA: TGCGCCAGCAGCCAACGGGACAGGGGAGGGTACGAGCAGTACTTC. It specifies CASSQRDRGGYEQYF.

In this sample, this clonotype turned up many times. The chain combines TRBV20-1 with TRBJ2-3, with 7 bases matching TRBD2. Germline V gives CDR1 DFQATT, CDR2 SNEGSKA (reference sequence). V was clipped by 3 bases and J by 5 bases; unmatched bases: 11. CDR3 size: 15 residues. This CDR3 reads CSASRGSLVGDTQYF. The CDR3 DNA reads TGCAGTGCTAGCCGCGGGAGCCTCGTTGGAGATACGCAGTATTTT.

This clonotype was recorded at least ten times. CDR3 in amino acids: CASRRLSDEQFF. The CDR3 nucleotides are TGTGCCAGCAGGAGACTATCGGATGAGCAGTTCTTC. The gene calls are TRBV2 and TRBJ2-1; weak D call: TRBD2 (5 bases). CDR3 size: 12 residues. Germline assignment: CDR1 SNHLY and CDR2 FYNNEI. The V end was cut by 6 bases, the J end by 8 bases, with 11 bases between.

This clonotype showed up many times. The V and J genes are TRBV7-2 and TRBJ1-1; 9 positions agree with TRBD1. J lost 6 bases, V lost 4 bases, and 6 bases had no gene match. The V gene's germline CDR1 is SGHTA and CDR2 FQGNSA. CDR3 length: 14 residues. CDR3 in amino acids: CASSSGTGWAEAFF. The CDR3 nucleotides are TGTGCCAGCAGCTCCGGGACAGGGTGGGCTGAAGCTTTCTTT.

In its sample, this clonotype was seen many times. The V call is TRBV20-1, the J call TRBJ2-2; D is unresolved. Deletions cut 1 base from V and 4 bases from J, with 7 bases between. There are 13 residues in the CDR3. Germline assignment: CDR1 DFQATT and CDR2 SNEGSKA (reference sequence). CDR3 sequence reads: CSARGRATGELFF. In DNA, the CDR3 is TGCAGTGCTAGAGGGAGAGCCACCGGGGAGCTGTTTTTT.

This clonotype was observed at least ten times. This chain links TRBV11-2 with TRBJ2-1, with D unclear. Trimming removed 0 bases at V and 7 bases at J, with 4 bases between. The CDR3 is 12 amino acids. The germline V gene has CDR1 SGHAT and CDR2 FQNNGV. CDR3 in amino acids: CASSLEKNEQFF. The CDR3 nucleotides are TGTGCCAGCAGCTTAGAGAAGAATGAGCAGTTCTTC. Combining the CDR3 with reference TRBV11-2 and TRBJ2-1 gives the whole variable domain EAGVAQSPRYKIIEKRQSVAFWCNPISGHATLYWYQQILGQGPKLLIQFQNNGVVDDSQLPKDRFSAERLKGVDSTLKIQPAKLEDSAVYLCASSLEKNEQFFGPGTRLTVL.

This sequence joins TRBV13 and TRBJ2-5; 7 positions agree with TRBD2. Looked up from germline, CDR1 is PRHDT and CDR2 is FYEKMQ (reference sequence). This CDR3 has 15 residues. V lost 5 bases, J lost 4 bases, and 10 bases stayed unmatched. The CDR3, as DNA: TGTGCCAGCAGCGACGCTAGCGGACTGAGAGAGACCCAGTACTTC. This sequence encodes CASSDASGLRETQYF.

J is TRBJ2-7 and V is TRBV11-3; 9 bases align to TRBD2. Germline V gene data show CDR1 as SGHNT and CDR2 as YENEEA. The length of the CDR3 is 15 residues. V lost 6 bases, J lost 5 bases, and 11 bases stayed unmatched. CDR3 loop: CASSGMAGGPNEQYF. As DNA, the CDR3 is TGTGCCAGCAGTGGGATGGCGGGAGGGCCGAACGAGCAGTACTTC.

This clonotype was observed many times. The V and J genes are TRBV28 and TRBJ2-1; TRBD1 aligns across 7 bases. Trimming at V came to 8 bases and at J to 10 bases, leaving 11 bases not matched to a gene. Germline V gene sequence: CDR1 MDHEN, CDR2 SYDVKM. The CDR3 has 13 amino acids. The chain's CDR3 is CASRWGQSFEQFF. As DNA, the CDR3 is TGTGCCAGCCGCTGGGGACAGAGTTTCGAGCAGTTCTTC.

This clonotype was seen only a few times. V usage is TRBV25-1 and J usage is TRBJ1-5; 7 bases align to TRBD1. This CDR3 region has 16 residues. V was clipped by 3 bases and J by 2 bases; unmatched bases: 7. CDR1 is MGHDK and CDR2 is SYGVNS in the germline V gene. The chain's CDR3 is CASSDYPGQRNQPQHF. Written as DNA, the CDR3 is TGTGCCAGCAGTGATTACCCGGGACAGCGCAATCAGCCCCAGCATTTT.

The chain is built from TRBV5-1 and TRBJ2-3; no firm D call. Germline values: CDR1 SGHRS, CDR2 YFSETQ. Trimming shortened V by 6 bases and J by 0 bases, and 8 bases separated the two germline ends. The CDR3 totals 13 residues. The CDR3 nucleotides are TGCGCCAGCACCACAGCTAGCACAGATACGCAGTATTTT. It translates to CASTTASTDTQYF.

This clonotype was observed at least ten times. J is TRBJ2-7 and V is TRBV7-2; TRBD2 might be the D (7 bases). The CDR3 contains 14 residues. Germline V CDR1 and CDR2: SGHTA, FQGNSA. Trimming took 0 bases from V and 3 from J, leaving 9 bases between them. The chain's CDR3 is CASSLAGGGYEQYF. As DNA, the CDR3 is TGTGCCAGCAGCTTAGCGGGAGGGGGCTACGAGCAGTACTTC.

This clonotype has ten or more counts. J is TRBJ2-1 and V is TRBV5-1; 7 nucleotides match TRBD2. The CDR3 loop spans 17 amino acids. Germline V gene sequence: CDR1 SGHRS, CDR2 YFSETQ. V lost 4 bases, J lost 0 bases, and 10 bases stayed unmatched. The CDR3 reads CASSIGAGAGSYNEQFF. CDR3 DNA sequence: TGCGCCAGCAGCATTGGGGCGGGAGCGGGCTCCTACAATGAGCAGTTCTTC.

Ten or more counts support this clonotype. The V and J genes are TRBV5-1 and TRBJ2-7; perhaps D is TRBD1 or TRBD2 (5 bases each). The CDR3 consists of 14 residues. The V end was cut by 0 bases, the J end by 3 bases, with 10 bases between. Germline V gene data show CDR1 as SGHRS and CDR2 as YFSETQ. CDR3 protein: CASSLGDLGYEQYF. In nucleotides, the CDR3 is TGCGCCAGCAGCTTGGGGGACCTGGGCTACGAGCAGTACTTC.

The sample holds many counts of this clonotype. The rearrangement links TRBV12-5 to TRBJ2-5, with TRBD2 matching 12 bases. J lost 5 bases, V lost 3 bases, and 13 bases had no gene match. Germline V gives CDR1 LGHNT, CDR2 FRNRAP. This CDR3 contains 18 residues. CDR3 amino acids: CASGFLTGRLAGEETQYF. CDR3 nucleotides: TGTGCTAGTGGTTTCCTTACGGGTCGACTAGCGGGAGAGGAGACCCAGTACTTC. The variable domain in full, with the rest retrieved from reference TRBV12-5 and TRBJ2-5, is DARVTQTPRHKVTEMGQEVTMRCQPILGHNTVFWYRQTMMQGLELLAYFRNRAPLDDSGMPKDRFSAEMPDATLATLKIQPSEPRDSAVYFCASGFLTGRLAGEETQYFGPGTRLLVL.

The gene calls are TRBV19 and TRBJ2-5; D not certain. V dropped 3 bases and J dropped 5 bases, with 10 bases sitting between them. Germline CDR1 and CDR2: LNHDA and SQIVND (reference sequence). The CDR3 is made up of 13 amino acids. CDR3 sequence: CASSIGRSETQYF. As DNA, the CDR3 is TGTGCCAGTAGTATTGGGCGTTCGGAGACCCAGTACTTC.

This clonotype occurred many times. The chain employs TRBV6-1 and TRBJ1-5; D may be TRBD1 (5 bases). Per the germline V gene, CDR1 is MNHNS and CDR2 is SASEGT. This CDR3 spans 15 amino acids. V dropped 4 bases and J dropped 6 bases, with 16 bases sitting between them. This CDR3 is CASSGKGKVFQPQHF. The CDR3 DNA sequence: TGTGCCAGCAGTGGGAAGGGGAAAGTGTTTCAGCCCCAGCATTTT.

The J gene is TRBJ2-3, the V gene TRBV7-8, with D hard to call. Germline values: CDR1 SGHVS, CDR2 FQNEAQ. This CDR3 spans 16 amino acids. Trimming pared 5 bases from V and 1 base from J, leaving 16 bases between. The CDR3 DNA follows: TGTGCCAGCAGCCCAATCAACGCCCCGGGCACAGATACGCAGTATTTT. This gives the protein CASSPINAPGTDTQYF.

This chain uses TRBV11-2 with TRBJ2-7, with 12 positions matching TRBD2. Per the germline V gene, CDR1 is SGHAT and CDR2 is FQNNGV. V trimming: 5 bases; J trimming: 7 bases; junction bases outside the gene matches: 12. The CDR3 is 16 amino acids. The CDR3 DNA follows: TGTGCCAGCAGCCCCATCCCCGGACTAGCGGGGATAGAGCAGTACTTC. Amino acids: CASSPIPGLAGIEQYF. The whole variable domain, remainder taken from reference TRBV11-2 and TRBJ2-7, is EAGVAQSPRYKIIEKRQSVAFWCNPISGHATLYWYQQILGQGPKLLIQFQNNGVVDDSQLPKDRFSAERLKGVDSTLKIQPAKLEDSAVYLCASSPIPGLAGIEQYFGPGTRLTVT.

This clonotype appeared many times. The V call is TRBV20-1, the J call TRBJ2-5, with 10 bases aligning to TRBD2. Per germline, CDR1 DFQATT and CDR2 SNEGSKA (reference sequence). The CDR3 runs 13 residues. V trimming: 6 bases; J trimming: 6 bases; junction bases outside the gene matches: 7. CDR3 protein: CSAAGTSVQTQYF. In DNA form, the CDR3 reads TGCAGTGCCGCAGGGACTAGCGTTCAGACCCAGTACTTC.

This clonotype was seen repeatedly, ten times or more. The chain employs TRBV5-1 and TRBJ2-1; 12 bases agree with TRBD2. J lost 9 bases, V lost 0 bases, and 7 bases had no gene match. The CDR3 is 16 amino acids. Germline V gene sequence: CDR1 SGHRS, CDR2 YFSETQ. This CDR3 is CASSLGTSGVGGEQFF. The CDR3 DNA reads as TGCGCCAGCAGCTTGGGGACTAGCGGGGTGGGCGGTGAGCAGTTCTTC.

This clonotype appeared many times. CDR3 amino acids: CASSQAGAPGQPQHF. CDR3 sequence (DNA): TGTGCCAGCAGCCAGGCGGGGGCGCCAGGGCAGCCCCAGCATTTT. The gene calls are TRBV3-1 and TRBJ1-5; possibly TRBD1 for D (6 bases). The CDR3 is made up of 15 amino acids. V lost 3 bases, J lost 7 bases, and 16 bases lay in between. CDR1 is LGHDT and CDR2 is YNNKEL in the germline V gene (reference sequence).

This clonotype was recorded at least ten times. The V gene is TRBV6-1, the J gene TRBJ2-4; 7 nucleotides match TRBD2. The trim removed 10 bases at V and 0 bases at J, leaving 9 bases unmatched. The CDR3 contains 15 residues. Germline values: CDR1 MNHNS, CDR2 SASEGT. The CDR3 loop is CATATGGLAKNIQYF. The CDR3, as DNA: TGTGCCACCGCCACGGGGGGTTTAGCCAAAAACATTCAGTACTTC.

This clonotype has ten or more counts. The chain has TRBV6-1 and TRBJ2-1; TRBD2 matches at 7 bases. Germline V gene sequence: CDR1 MNHNS, CDR2 SASEGT. V lost 5 bases, J lost 2 bases, and 12 bases stayed unmatched. There are 17 residues in the CDR3. CDR3 in amino acids: CASSMKGLADTYNEQFF. CDR3 coding DNA: TGTGCCAGCAGTATGAAGGGTCTAGCGGATACCTACAATGAGCAGTTCTTC.

This clonotype was found a few times. The V call is TRBV9, the J call TRBJ1-1, with D unclear. The CDR3 has 14 residues. V was pared by 6 bases and J by 2 bases, with 14 bases between. Germline CDR1 SGDLS, CDR2 YYNGEE. The CDR3 coding sequence is TGTGCCAGCACGGTAGAGGACTTCAACACTGAAGCTTTCTTT. Residues: CASTVEDFNTEAFF. Looking up the rest from reference TRBV9 and TRBJ1-1 gives the full variable domain: DSGVTQTPKHLITATGQRVTLRCSPRSGDLSVYWYQQSLDQGLQFLIQYYNGEERAKGNILERFSAQQFPDLHSELNLSSLELGDSALYFCASTVEDFNTEAFFGQGTRLTVV.

This clonotype came up many times. CDR3 sequence (DNA): TGTGCCAGCAGTTTAAGGGGGGCGGGCTCCTACGAGCAGTACTTC. Translating gives CASSLRGAGSYEQYF. This chain uses TRBV28 with TRBJ2-7, with D possibly being TRBD1 or TRBD2 (6 bases each). Germline V lookup: CDR1 MDHEN, CDR2 SYDVKM. With 2 bases removed from V and 0 bases from J, the gap between germline ends came to 11 bases. The CDR3 length is 15 residues.

This clonotype was observed once. CDR3: CASGGVGWNEQFF. CDR3 coding DNA: TGTGCCAGCGGGGGGGTGGGGTGGAATGAGCAGTTCTTC. The chain has TRBV2 and TRBJ2-1; 7 nucleotides agree with TRBD2. J lost 7 bases, V lost 8 bases, and 8 bases had no gene match. The CDR3 runs to 13 residues. Looked up from germline, CDR1 is SNHLY and CDR2 is FYNNEI.

This clonotype was detected ten times or more. The V gene is TRBV28, the J gene TRBJ1-5, with no clear D. Looked up from germline, CDR1 is MDHEN and CDR2 is SYDVKM. The CDR3 totals 17 residues. Trimming removed 1 base from V and 0 bases from J, with 13 bases in between. The CDR3 here is CASSLFRAAGSNQPQHF. In nucleotides, the CDR3 is TGTGCCAGCAGTTTATTTAGGGCAGCGGGTAGCAATCAGCCCCAGCATTTT. The full variable domain, completed using reference TRBV28 and TRBJ1-5, is DVKVTQSSRYLVKRTGEKVFLECVQDMDHENMFWYRQDPGLGLRLIYFSYDVKMKEKGDIPEGYSVSREKKERFSLILESASTNQTSMYLCASSLFRAAGSNQPQHFGDGTRLSIL.